The 18 T cell receptor beta chains below were found in one sample sequenced in a study of blood T cell repertoires in COVID-19 (dated by TCRdb to about 2020). The method was the immunoSEQ multiplex PCR assay. The table comes from immuneACCESS by way of TCRdb, which keeps in-frame sequences with V and J called. Part of the clones is missing from these tables; in studies checked, under half for an unresolved V gene and the rest for unknown reasons. For this sample there are approximately 180,000 clones; roughly 79% appear just once. Roughly 12% of the sample belongs to the ten largest clones. Material for sequencing was peripheral blood. All receptors derive from a woman over 75 with COVID-19, enrolled during active disease.

This sequence joins TRBV4-3 and TRBJ1-5, with D tentatively TRBD1 (6 bases). Germline V gene lookup returns CDR1 LGHNA and CDR2 YSLEER. V lost 2 bases and J 7 bases, leaving 18 bases between the germline ends. The CDR3 contains 16 residues. In nucleotides, the CDR3 is TGCGCCAGCAGCCAACCCGGGACACCGAGGGGCCAGCCCCAGCATTTT. Translation: CASSQPGTPRGQPQHF.

V gene TRBV4-2 combines with J gene TRBJ1-4; a weak D match, TRBD1 (6 bases). V lost 0 bases and J 6 bases, leaving 20 bases between the germline ends. The CDR3 is made up of 18 amino acids. Germline lookup yields CDR1 LGHNA and CDR2 YNFKEQ. The CDR3 DNA sequence: TGTGCCAGCAGCCAAGAAGGGGGGAGGGGGACTCCGTATGAAAAACTGTTTTTT. It encodes CASSQEGGRGTPYEKLFF.

The V and J genes are TRBV7-9 and TRBJ2-1, with 10 positions matching TRBD2. Germline assignment: CDR1 SEHNR and CDR2 FQNEAQ (reference sequence). J lost 4 bases, V lost 8 bases, and 14 bases had no gene match. CDR3 length equals 17 residues. This CDR3 reads CASETLGGTSAYNEQFF. Here the CDR3 DNA reads TGTGCCAGCGAGACATTAGGGGGGACTAGCGCATACAATGAGCAGTTCTTC.

J is TRBJ2-7 and V is TRBV7-2; TRBD2 matches 13 bases. The CDR3 contains 15 residues. Germline V CDR1 and CDR2: SGHTA, FQGNSA. Trimming cost V 4 bases and J 0 bases; bases outside gene matches: 0. CDR3 residues: CASSWTSGSSYEQYF. The CDR3 DNA reads as TGTGCCAGCAGCTGGACTAGCGGGAGCTCCTACGAGCAGTACTTC.

The V gene is TRBV18, the J gene TRBJ2-6; the match to TRBD1 covers 7 bases. CDR3 length equals 18 residues. V was clipped by 2 bases and J by 0 bases; unmatched bases: 7. CDR1 is KGHSH and CDR2 is LQKENI in the germline V gene. The CDR3 is CASSPRDSAASGANVLTF. CDR3 DNA sequence: TGTGCCAGCTCACCAAGGGACAGCGCAGCCTCTGGGGCCAACGTCCTGACTTTC.

CDR3 region: CASSNLNTGELFF. The CDR3 coding sequence is TGTGCCAGCAGTAATCTAAACACCGGGGAGCTGTTTTTT. J is TRBJ2-2 and V is TRBV12-3 or TRBV12-4, with D unclear. CDR3 length: 13 residues. The V and J ends lost 5 bases and 2 bases respectively, with 6 bases between them.

This clone was found a few times. The CDR3 coding sequence is TGTGCCAGCAGTGTCCGGCAGGGAACAGATACGCAGTATTTT. This gives the protein CASSVRQGTDTQYF. The chain has TRBV2 and TRBJ2-3; D is perhaps TRBD1 (5 bases). The CDR3 length is 14 residues. Germline V gene lookup returns CDR1 SNHLY and CDR2 FYNNEI. V was shortened by 4 bases and J by 3 bases, with 11 bases between the two germline ends.

The chain is built from TRBV5-1 and TRBJ1-5; 7 bases map to TRBD1. This CDR3 region has 14 residues. The V and J ends lost 1 base and 2 bases, in that order; junction bases with no gene match: 0. Germline V lookup: CDR1 SGHRS, CDR2 YFSETQ. The CDR3 DNA reads TGCGCCAGCAGCTTGACAGGGGGCAATCAGCCCCAGCATTTT. It specifies CASSLTGGNQPQHF.

The chain recombines TRBV7-2 with TRBJ2-7; 8 bases match TRBD2. CDR1 is SGHTA and CDR2 is FQGNSA in the germline V gene. J was trimmed by 3 bases and V by 5 bases; bases with no gene match: 6. The CDR3 sequence is 14 residues long. The DNA of the CDR3 is TGTGCCAGCAGCCCGACTAGCGTCAGCTACGAGCAGTACTTC. Its protein product is CASSPTSVSYEQYF.

The V gene is TRBV7-9, the J gene TRBJ1-4, with no clear D. The CDR3 totals 14 residues. The germline V gene encodes CDR1 SEHNR and CDR2 FQNEAQ (reference sequence). V dropped 5 bases and J dropped 0 bases, with 7 bases sitting between them. This CDR3 reads CASSIRSTNEKLFF. The CDR3 region has the DNA TGTGCCAGCAGCATCAGATCAACTAATGAAAAACTGTTTTTT.

In this sample, this clone turned up once. The rearrangement joins TRBV6-2 or TRBV6-3 to TRBJ1-4; TRBD1 matches at 7 bases. This CDR3 comprises 17 residues. Germline V gives CDR1 MNHEY, CDR2 SVGEGT. The V gene end was trimmed by 2 bases and the J gene end by 3 bases; junction bases not matched to a gene: 9. This CDR3 is CASSYVSPGQSNEKLFF. The CDR3 nucleotides read TGTGCCAGCAGTTACGTCTCCCCGGGACAGTCTAATGAAAAACTGTTTTTT.

This chain connects TRBV24-1 to TRBJ1-5, with D possibly being TRBD1 (5 bases). CDR1 and CDR2 from the germline V gene are KGHDR and SFDVKD. Trimming stripped 4 bases from V and 5 bases from J, with 8 bases between. CDR3 length: 13 residues. The CDR3 loop reads CATSETGDQPQHF. CDR3 in DNA: TGTGCCACCAGTGAAACAGGTGATCAGCCCCAGCATTTT.

This clone showed up just once. The chain employs TRBV10-3 and TRBJ1-5, with TRBD1 matching 7 bases. This CDR3 is 15 amino acids long. CDR1 ENHRY and CDR2 SYGVKD come from the germline V gene. Trimming at V came to 0 bases and at J to 6 bases, leaving 5 bases not matched to a gene. DNA of the CDR3: TGTGCCATCAGTGAGTCCACAGGGGCGACTCAGCCCCAGCATTTT. Amino acid sequence: CAISESTGATQPQHF.

As concerns this clone: At the DNA level, this CDR3 is encoded by other sequences in the same sample as well. The chain employs TRBV27 and TRBJ1-5; D uncertain. Trimming left V 6 bases short and J 3 bases short, with 6 bases between. Germline CDR1 is MNHEY and CDR2 is SMNVEV (reference sequence). The CDR3 runs 12 residues. In DNA, the CDR3 is TGTGCCAGCAGCTTTTCCAATCAGCCCCAGCATTTT. Its translation is CASSFSNQPQHF.

The chain joins TRBV27 to TRBJ2-1; TRBD2 matches 8 bases. V dropped 5 bases and J dropped 8; count of bases not matched to a gene: 11. Germline V gene sequence: CDR1 MNHEY, CDR2 SMNVEV (reference sequence). The CDR3 extends over 15 amino acids. The CDR3 sequence is CASSLELAGGYEQFF. CDR3 coding DNA: TGTGCCAGCAGTCTGGAATTGGCGGGAGGCTATGAGCAGTTCTTC.

The V call is TRBV3-1 (or the pseudogene TRBV3-2), the J call TRBJ2-5; 7 nucleotides align to TRBD2. J lost 1 base, V lost 4 bases, and 6 bases had no gene match. Per germline, CDR1 LGHDT and CDR2 YNNKEL (reference sequence). The CDR3 is made up of 15 amino acids. The CDR3 nucleotides are TGTGCCAGCAGCCCGATGGCTAGCGGCCAAGAGACCCAGTACTTC. This gives the protein CASSPMASGQETQYF.

V is TRBV9 and J is TRBJ2-3; D not certain. CDR1 and CDR2 from the germline V gene are SGDLS and YYNGEE. V dropped 4 bases and J dropped 2 bases, with 5 bases sitting between them. CDR3 length: 12 residues. This CDR3 is CASSPFTDTQYF. The CDR3 nucleotides are TGTGCCAGCAGCCCCTTCACAGATACGCAGTATTTT.

V is TRBV7-9 and J is TRBJ1-1; weak D call: TRBD1 (5 bases). CDR1 is SEHNR and CDR2 is FQNEAQ in the germline V gene (reference sequence). This CDR3 region has 14 residues. V gave up 5 bases and J gave up 2 bases, with 12 bases separating them. In DNA, the CDR3 is TGTGCCAGCAGCGTCGACAGTCTTAACACTGAAGCTTTCTTT. This gives the protein CASSVDSLNTEAFF.